The rows below give T cell receptor beta chains drawn from one sample of a study of post-analysis software for immune sequencing data. TCRdb recomputed calls from the PCR reads with MiXCR, one row per CDR3 protein. The top ten clones hold 0.5% to 0.6% of a sample with approximately 730,000 distinct CDR3 sequences, 30% of them seen once. Input material: blood. The receptors were sampled from a girl between 5 and 17 years old with multiple sclerosis. The CDR3 runs from the conserved cysteine through the conserved F or W. A D gene is named only where the DNA matches it firmly. Not every row has a clone size; where given, it reads once, few, many or a size class.

CDR3aa	CDR3nt	d_gene	abundance	j_gene	v_gene
CASSSGQGSQETQYF	TGTGCCAGCAGCTCGGGACAGGGAAGCCAAGAGACCCAGTACTTC	TRBD1	NA	TRBJ2-5	TRBV7-7
CASSSDSWAPANVLTF	TGCGCCAGCAGCTCCGACTCGTGGGCACCCGCCAACGTCCTGACTTTC	NA	few	TRBJ2-6	TRBV5-1
CASRSSGERTEAFF	TGTGCCAGCAGAAGTTCGGGGGAGCGAACTGAAGCTTTCTTT	NA	NA	TRBJ1-1	TRBV12-3/TRBV12-4
CASSLATGNTIYF	TGTGCCAGCAGCTTAGCAACTGGAAACACCATATATTTT	NA	NA	TRBJ1-3	TRBV7-9
CAIKGPGTDTQYF	TGTGCCATCAAAGGGCCAGGCACAGATACGCAGTATTTT	NA	few	TRBJ2-3	TRBV10-3
CASTGRGEQYF	TGTGCCAGCACCGGCAGAGGCGAGCAGTACTTC	NA	few	TRBJ2-7	TRBV7-9
CASSLATASYEQYF	TGTGCCAGCAGCTTAGCTACAGCTTCCTACGAGCAGTACTTC	NA	once	TRBJ2-7	TRBV13
CASSLGGGQGSREQYF	TGTGCCAGCAGCTTAGGCGGAGGACAGGGTTCGCGCGAGCAGTACTTC	TRBD1	NA	TRBJ2-7	TRBV7-2
CASSVERALTDTQYF	TGTGCCAGCAGCGTAGAGCGGGCCCTCACAGATACGCAGTATTTT	NA	few	TRBJ2-3	TRBV9
CASRLGTNAYEQYF	TGTGCCAGCAGATTAGGGACTAACGCCTACGAGCAGTACTTC	TRBD2	once	TRBJ2-7	TRBV6-6
CSVLTTGPWRQETQYF	TGCAGCGTTCTCACGACAGGACCGTGGCGACAAGAGACCCAGTACTTC	NA	few	TRBJ2-5	TRBV29-1
CASSQENSPAGYTF	TGTGCCAGCAGCCAAGAGAACAGCCCCGCCGGCTACACCTTC	NA	NA	TRBJ1-2	TRBV3-1
CAISRRAGETQYF	TGTGCCATCAGTCGGCGGGCAGGAGAGACCCAGTACTTC	NA	many	TRBJ2-5	TRBV10-3
CASQTQVLANYGYTF	TGTGCCAGCCAAACACAGGTCTTAGCTAACTATGGCTACACCTTC	NA	NA	TRBJ1-2	TRBV6-5
CSAPDVLTGTGKRETQYF	TGCAGTGCTCCTGACGTCCTAACCGGGACAGGGAAACGGGAGACCCAGTACTTC	TRBD1	NA	TRBJ2-5	TRBV20-1
CASSSLGGEYNSPLHF	TGCGCCAGCAGCTCGCTAGGGGGCGAGTATAATTCACCCCTCCACTTT	TRBD1	NA	TRBJ1-6	TRBV5-1
CASSRRGDYGYTF	TGCGCCAGCAGCAGGAGGGGGGACTATGGCTACACCTTC	NA	NA	TRBJ1-2	TRBV5-1
CATRAGTSGVSSYNEQFF	TGTGCCACCCGAGCCGGGACTAGCGGGGTAAGCTCCTACAATGAGCAGTTCTTC	TRBD2	NA	TRBJ2-1	TRBV24-1
CSLLGADGYTF	TGCAGTTTATTAGGGGCAGATGGCTACACCTTC	NA	few	TRBJ1-2	TRBV29-1
CASSAGQANNYGHTF	TGTGCCAGCAGCGCCGGACAGGCAAATAACTATGGCCACACCTTC	TRBD1	NA	TRBJ1-2	TRBV9
CASTGPGEKLFF	TGTGCCAGCACCGGACCTGGTGAAAAACTGTTTTTT	NA	NA	TRBJ1-4	TRBV6-1
CAISQGQHSNQPQHF	TGTGCCATCAGCCAGGGACAGCATAGCAATCAGCCCCAGCATTTT	TRBD1	NA	TRBJ1-5	TRBV10-3
CASSDGASYGYTF	TGTGCCAGCAGTGACGGGGCGAGCTATGGCTACACCTTC	NA	NA	TRBJ1-2	TRBV6-5
CASSLSTGVLGETQYF	TGTGCCAGCAGTTTATCAACAGGGGTCCTGGGGGAGACCCAGTACTTC	TRBD1	few	TRBJ2-5	TRBV28
CASSLAEYEQYF	TGTGCCAGCAGCTTAGCCGAGTACGAGCAGTACTTC	NA	few	TRBJ2-7	TRBV7-2
CASSSRDSQRYNEQFF	TGTGCCAGCAGCTCCCGGGACTCTCAAAGATACAATGAGCAGTTCTTC	NA	few	TRBJ2-1	TRBV7-9
CASSPQTGPNEKLFF	TGTGCCAGCAGTCCCCAGACAGGCCCTAATGAAAAACTGTTTTTT	NA	NA	TRBJ1-4	TRBV6-5
CASSLDLDRPWGYTF	TGTGCCAGCAGCTTAGATCTGGACAGGCCATGGGGCTACACCTTC	TRBD1	NA	TRBJ1-2	TRBV11-2
CASSSGAGTLYGYTF	TGTGCCAGCAGTTCTGGTGCCGGAACCTTGTATGGCTACACCTTC	NA	many	TRBJ1-2	TRBV12-3/TRBV12-4
CAIRDRGQVYGYTF	TGTGCCATCAGGGACAGGGGGCAAGTCTATGGCTACACCTTC	TRBD1	NA	TRBJ1-2	TRBV10-3
CSASLIHLDTQYF	TGCAGTGCATCACTTATACATCTGGATACGCAGTATTTT	NA	few	TRBJ2-3	TRBV20-1
CASSLGTSPDTQYF	TGTGCCAGCAGCCTTGGGACTAGCCCAGATACGCAGTATTTT	TRBD2	NA	TRBJ2-3	TRBV7-2
CASSLEVDTTDTQYF	TGTGCCAGCAGCTTAGAAGTAGATACCACAGATACGCAGTATTTT	NA	NA	TRBJ2-3	TRBV7-2
CASSLFTTNEKLFF	TGTGCCAGCAGCTTATTTACAACTAATGAAAAACTGTTTTTT	NA	NA	TRBJ1-4	TRBV7-2
CSAIEYHRSGAPQHF	TGCAGTGCTATCGAATACCACAGGTCCGGGGCGCCCCAGCATTTT	NA	NA	TRBJ1-5	TRBV20-1
CAISEGTGFQETQYF	TGTGCCATCAGTGAGGGGACAGGATTCCAAGAGACCCAGTACTTC	TRBD1	many	TRBJ2-5	TRBV10-3
CASSTPGTKDNEQFF	TGTGCCAGCAGCACTCCCGGGACTAAGGACAATGAGCAGTTCTTC	TRBD2	few	TRBJ2-1	TRBV7-9
CASSGRWSRVSTEAFF	TGTGCCAGCAGTGGCCGCTGGAGCAGGGTGTCCACTGAAGCTTTCTTT	NA	NA	TRBJ1-1	TRBV28
CASSAQGSNYGYTF	TGCGCCAGCAGCGCCCAGGGATCTAACTATGGCTACACCTTC	NA	few	TRBJ1-2	TRBV5-1
CASSFGGASYGYTF	TGTGCCAGCAGTTTCGGGGGCGCAAGCTATGGCTACACCTTC	NA	NA	TRBJ1-2	TRBV12-3/TRBV12-4
CASRNDQPGDEQYF	TGTGCCAGCAGAAACGACCAGCCGGGGGATGAGCAGTACTTC	NA	NA	TRBJ2-7	TRBV6-5
CAISEPQDRAFF	TGCGCCATCAGTGAGCCTCAGGATCGCGCTTTCTTT	NA	few	TRBJ1-1	TRBV10-3
CAGSFPGGQVGSNQPQHF	TGTGCCGGCAGTTTCCCTGGTGGACAGGTCGGGAGCAATCAGCCCCAGCATTTT	TRBD1	NA	TRBJ1-5	TRBV6-5
CASSRWGTGDTGNTIYF	TGTGCCAGCAGCCGGTGGGGGACAGGCGATACAGGAAACACCATATATTTT	TRBD1	few	TRBJ1-3	TRBV7-2
CASSLSVLVYNEQFF	TGTGCCAGCAGCTTAAGCGTGTTAGTCTACAATGAGCAGTTCTTC	NA	NA	TRBJ2-1	TRBV7-8
CASSPDRPNTEAFF	TGTGCCAGCAGTCCCGACAGGCCGAACACTGAAGCTTTCTTT	NA	NA	TRBJ1-1	TRBV28
CASSQVAGYTEAFF	TGCGCCAGCAGCCAAGTGGCCGGGTACACTGAAGCTTTCTTT	NA	NA	TRBJ1-1	TRBV4-3
CSAADRIMGTGELFF	TGCAGCGCGGCCGATCGGATCATGGGCACCGGGGAGCTGTTTTTT	NA	NA	TRBJ2-2	TRBV29-1
CASSQDGPEYYEQYF	TGCGCCAGCAGCCAAGACGGACCAGAGTATTACGAGCAGTACTTC	NA	NA	TRBJ2-7	TRBV4-3